This T cell receptor beta chain was sequenced in a study of PD-L1 blockade in urothelial cancer. Overall study: Individuals in the cohort had been given 0 to 3 earlier chemotherapy regimens.

Only in-frame clones appear in the TCRdb table, and some are missing; sequencing was by immunoSEQ multiplex PCR. This repertoire shows about 95,000 clones, 90% found once; its top ten account for around 1.5%. Time point specified: pretreatment peripheral blood. Each individual provided 1 to 8 samples (taken pretreatment and on-treatment). Germline V gives CDR1 MGHRA, CDR2 YSYEKL. J lost 7 bases, V lost 5 bases, and 12 bases had no gene match. The CDR3 contains 16 residues. The clonotype was recovered from a man in his sixties with urothelial cancer. This chain uses TRBV4-1 with TRBJ1-5, with 9 bases matching TRBD1. The specimen comprised PBMCs, sampled around atezolizumab (anti-PD-L1) treatment. The CDR3 spells CASSSRLQGAGQPQHF. The DNA of the CDR3 is TGCGCCAGCAGCTCACGATTACAGGGGGCAGGCCAGCCCCAGCATTTT.